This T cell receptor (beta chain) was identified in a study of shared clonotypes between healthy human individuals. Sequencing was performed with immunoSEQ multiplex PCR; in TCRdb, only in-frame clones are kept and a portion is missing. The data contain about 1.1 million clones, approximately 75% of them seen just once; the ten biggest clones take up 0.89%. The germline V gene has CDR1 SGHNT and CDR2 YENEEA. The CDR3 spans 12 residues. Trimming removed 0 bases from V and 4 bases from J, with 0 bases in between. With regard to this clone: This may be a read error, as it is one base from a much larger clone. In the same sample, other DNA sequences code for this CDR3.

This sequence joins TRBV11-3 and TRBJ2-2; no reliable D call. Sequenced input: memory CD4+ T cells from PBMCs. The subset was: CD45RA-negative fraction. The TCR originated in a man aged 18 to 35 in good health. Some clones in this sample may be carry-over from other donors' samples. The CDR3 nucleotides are TGTGCCAGCAGCTTAGACACCGGGGAGCTGTTTTTT. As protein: CASSLDTGELFF.